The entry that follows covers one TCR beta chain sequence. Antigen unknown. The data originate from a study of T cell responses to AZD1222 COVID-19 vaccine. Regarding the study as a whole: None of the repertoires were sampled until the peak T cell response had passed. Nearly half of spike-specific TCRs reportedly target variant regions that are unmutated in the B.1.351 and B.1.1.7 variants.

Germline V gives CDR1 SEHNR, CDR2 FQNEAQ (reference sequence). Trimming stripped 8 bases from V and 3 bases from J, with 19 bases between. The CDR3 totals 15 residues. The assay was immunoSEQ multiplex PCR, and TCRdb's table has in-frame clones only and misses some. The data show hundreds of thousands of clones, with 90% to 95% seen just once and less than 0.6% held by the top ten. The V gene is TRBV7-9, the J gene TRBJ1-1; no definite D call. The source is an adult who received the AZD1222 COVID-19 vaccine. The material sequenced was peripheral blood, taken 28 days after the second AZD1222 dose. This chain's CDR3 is CASSQLLVPDTEAFF. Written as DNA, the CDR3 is TGTGCCAGCTCCCAACTCCTCGTCCCTGACACTGAAGCTTTCTTT. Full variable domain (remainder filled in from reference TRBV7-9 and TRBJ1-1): DTGVSQNPRHKITKRGQNVTFRCDPISEHNRLYWYRQTLGQGPEFLTYFQNEAQLEKSRLLSDRFSAERPKGSFSTLEIQRTEQGDSAMYLCASSQLLVPDTEAFFGQGTRLTVV.